This T cell receptor (beta chain) was recorded in a study of glioma-infiltrating T cells. This clonotype has at least ten counts. Amplification of TCR alpha and beta CDR3 regions from RNA used iRepertoire nested multiplex PCR. MiXCR, run by TCRdb on the multiplex PCR reads, gives a single entry per CDR3 protein. The sample contains around 99,000 distinct CDR3 sequences, less than 30% of which appear only once. CDR1 and CDR2 from the germline V gene are SNHLY and FYNNEI. V was trimmed by 4 bases and J by 3 bases, leaving 7 bases between them. The CDR3 runs 13 residues. The sequenced sample was glioma tissue, nonneoplastic brain tissue, or PBMCs (not recorded which). The rearrangement uses TRBV2 and TRBJ1-5; D call uncertain. The TCR was taken from a human donor with low-grade glioma or glioblastoma, undergoing nonglioma brain surgery, or in good health (not recorded which). CDR3 in DNA: TGTGCCAGCAGTGTGCAGGACAATCAGCCCCAGCATTTT. This gives the protein CASSVQDNQPQHF.